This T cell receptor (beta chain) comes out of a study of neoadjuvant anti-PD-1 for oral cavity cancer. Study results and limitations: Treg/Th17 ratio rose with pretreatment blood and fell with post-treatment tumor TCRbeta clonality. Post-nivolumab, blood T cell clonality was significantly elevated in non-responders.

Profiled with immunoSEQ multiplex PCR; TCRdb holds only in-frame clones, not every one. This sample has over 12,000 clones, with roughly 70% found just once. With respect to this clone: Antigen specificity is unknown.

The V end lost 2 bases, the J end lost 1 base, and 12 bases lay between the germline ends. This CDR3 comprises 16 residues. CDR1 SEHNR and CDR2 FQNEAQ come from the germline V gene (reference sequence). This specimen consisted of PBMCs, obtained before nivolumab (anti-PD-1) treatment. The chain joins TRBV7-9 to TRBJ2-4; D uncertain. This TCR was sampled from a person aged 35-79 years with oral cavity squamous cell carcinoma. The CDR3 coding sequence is TGTGCCAGCAGCTTAACAACCCTAGGGGCCAAAAACATTCAGTACTTC. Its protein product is CASSLTTLGAKNIQYF.